The next 31 T cell receptor beta chains were all read from a single sample in a study of T-cell reconstitution after alpha-beta-depleted transplantation in children. Researchers prepared the TCRbeta library using unique molecular identifiers, the study reports. In TCRdb, the PCR reads were re-called with MiXCR into one record per CDR3 protein. The sample consists of 250,000 to 300,000 distinct CDR3 sequences, 10% of them appearing once. The material was PBMCs, obtained before TCRalphabeta/CD19-depleted stem cell transplant. The receptor set was obtained from a boy under three years old with acute myeloid leukemia, due to receive a stem cell transplant.

The chain is built from TRBV28 and TRBJ2-5; 10 bases map to TRBD2. The CDR3 covers 20 residues. CDR1 and CDR2 (germline): MDHEN, SYDVKM. V gave up 7 bases and J gave up 5 bases; unmatched junction bases: 25. CDR3 amino acids: CASISSNELRLAGVHETQYF. In DNA, the CDR3 is TGTGCCAGCATTTCTTCTAACGAACTCAGGCTAGCGGGGGTTCACGAGACCCAGTACTTC.

This clonotype appeared many times. The chain carries TRBV5-1 and TRBJ2-7; D is unclear. This CDR3 region has 17 residues. CDR1 and CDR2 from the germline V gene are SGHRS and YFSETQ. The V and J ends lost 0 bases and 0 bases respectively, with 16 bases between them. The CDR3 DNA sequence: TGCGCCAGCAGCTTGGCCGTTTTGGCGGTAAGCTCCTACGAGCAGTACTTC. Amino acid sequence: CASSLAVLAVSSYEQYF.

A word on this clonotype: This could be a read error, since a much larger clone is one nucleotide away. This chain connects TRBV20-1 to TRBJ2-1; 9 positions agree with TRBD2. The CDR3 contains 15 residues. V dropped 7 bases and J dropped 3; count of bases not matched to a gene: 10. The germline CDR1 and CDR2 sequences are DFQATT and SNEGSKA (reference sequence). The CDR3 here is CSGPGPAGGYNEQFF. The CDR3 DNA sequence: TGCAGTGGCCCTGGACCAGCGGGGGGCTACAATGAGCAGTTCTTC.

This clonotype was detected a few times. This sequence joins TRBV20-1 and TRBJ1-1, with a tentative D call TRBD1 (6 bases). From germline, CDR1 is DFQATT and CDR2 SNEGSKA (reference sequence). The CDR3 length is 17 residues. The V end lost 2 bases, the J end lost 3 bases, and 22 bases lay between the germline ends. CDR3 sequence: CSARLWDIGTWDTEAFF. The CDR3 DNA sequence: TGCAGTGCTAGACTTTGGGACATAGGCACTTGGGACACTGAAGCTTTCTTT.

This clonotype was picked up many times. This chain joins TRBV10-3 and TRBJ2-1; 7 bases line up with TRBD1. Trimming removed 6 bases from V and 8 bases from J; junction bases left unmatched: 10. Germline lookup yields CDR1 ENHRY and CDR2 SYGVKD. The CDR3 covers 14 residues. CDR3: CAIRPGQQIDEQFF. Written as DNA, the CDR3 is TGTGCCATCAGGCCGGGACAGCAAATCGATGAGCAGTTCTTC.

This clonotype occurred many times. In DNA form, the CDR3 reads TGTGCCAGCAGTTTCTACGACAGTTGGGGTAATTCACCCCTCCACTTT. Translated: CASSFYDSWGNSPLHF. V is TRBV27 and J is TRBJ1-6; D possibly corresponds to TRBD1 (5 bases). The V end lost 3 bases, the J end lost 6 bases, and 15 bases lay between the germline ends. This CDR3 comprises 16 residues. Germline CDR1 MNHEY, CDR2 SMNVEV (reference sequence).

V gene TRBV7-2 combines with J gene TRBJ2-6; D may be TRBD1 (6 bases). CDR1 and CDR2 (germline): SGHTA, FQGNSA. The germline V and J ends were trimmed by 4 bases and 2 bases, with 9 bases remaining between them. This CDR3 has 15 amino acids. The chain's CDR3 is CASSSRGPGANVLTF. The CDR3 nucleotides read TGTGCCAGCAGCTCCAGGGGTCCTGGGGCCAACGTCCTGACTTTC.

This clonotype has ten or more counts. The rearrangement joins TRBV20-1 to TRBJ2-7; TRBD1 aligns across 10 bases. Germline CDR1 is DFQATT and CDR2 is SNEGSKA (reference sequence). The CDR3 loop spans 14 amino acids. V lost 3 bases, J lost 3 bases, and 5 bases stayed unmatched. The chain's CDR3 is CSARGTGVIYEQYF. In DNA form, the CDR3 reads TGCAGTGCTAGGGGGACAGGGGTAATCTACGAGCAGTACTTC.

This chain links TRBV7-2 with TRBJ2-7; tentatively, D is TRBD1 (6 bases). The CDR3 has 15 amino acids. Trimming shortened V by 1 base and J by 5 bases, and 15 bases separated the two germline ends. CDR1 is SGHTA and CDR2 is FQGNSA in the germline V gene. The chain's CDR3 is CASSLGGQGPDEQYF. CDR3 DNA: TGTGCCAGCAGCTTAGGGGGTCAGGGGCCTGACGAGCAGTACTTC.

CDR3 protein: CATEQGAPRGKLFF. CDR3 nucleotides: TGTGCCACGGAACAGGGGGCTCCTCGGGGAAAACTGTTTTTT. The chain links TRBV10-3 to TRBJ1-4; 9 bases align to TRBD1. The germline V gene encodes CDR1 ENHRY and CDR2 SYGVKD. The ends lost 10 bases at V and 10 bases at J; junction bases unmatched: 13. The CDR3 has 14 amino acids.

In its sample, this clonotype was seen many times. The chain carries TRBV20-1 and TRBJ1-6; 10 bases are a match to TRBD1. V shed 7 bases and J 7 bases; nucleotides not matched to a gene: 4. CDR3 length equals 13 residues. The germline CDR1 and CDR2 sequences are DFQATT and SNEGSKA (reference sequence). This CDR3 is CSGVGQGNSPLHF. For the CDR3, the DNA is TGCAGTGGAGTGGGACAGGGGAATTCACCCCTCCACTTT.

This clonotype was observed many times. J is TRBJ2-5 and V is TRBV28, with D maybe TRBD1 (6 bases). Trimming shortened V by 2 bases and J by 5 bases, and 9 bases separated the two germline ends. The CDR3 runs to 13 residues. The germline V gene has CDR1 MDHEN and CDR2 SYDVKM. The CDR3 region has the DNA TGTGCCAGCAGTTTAGCAGGGGCTGAGACCCAGTACTTC. Protein sequence: CASSLAGAETQYF.

This clonotype appeared many times. A junction end diverges from the germline sequence, so it may reflect a read error. The V and J genes are TRBV5-1 and TRBJ2-7, with D perhaps matching TRBD1 (5 bases). The CDR3 is made up of 12 amino acids. Germline CDR1 is SGHRS and CDR2 is YFSETQ. In nucleotides, the CDR3 is TGTGCCAGCAGTCCTCAGGGCTACGAGCAGTACTTC. Its protein product is CASSPQGYEQYF.

This clonotype was found a few times. This chain connects TRBV27 to TRBJ2-7, with a weak D call TRBD2 (7 bases). The ends were cut back, 7 bases at V and 6 bases at J, with 10 bases in the middle. In germline, CDR1 is MNHEY, CDR2 SMNVEV (reference sequence). This CDR3 is built from 11 residues. The CDR3 nucleotides read TGTGCCAGCACGAGGGGGGGCGAGCAGTACTTC. Translating gives CASTRGGEQYF.

The chain recombines TRBV20-1 with TRBJ2-3; 9 bases line up with TRBD2. The V segment lost 7 bases and the J segment 0 bases; nucleotides outside the gene matches: 14. In germline, CDR1 is DFQATT, CDR2 SNEGSKA (reference sequence). This CDR3 is built from 17 residues. The CDR3 protein is CSDGGSGGNLSTDTQYF. CDR3 DNA: TGCAGTGATGGGGGGAGCGGGGGGAACCTGAGCACAGATACGCAGTATTTT.

On this clonotype: This may stem from a read error, because a much larger clone lies one nucleotide away. This chain joins TRBV7-2 and TRBJ2-7, with 11 bases lining up with TRBD2. Per germline, CDR1 SGHTA and CDR2 FQGNSA. The CDR3 loop spans 17 amino acids. The V gene end was trimmed by 5 bases and the J gene end by 6 bases; junction bases not matched to a gene: 15. The CDR3 loop is CASSGLRASGRRTEQYF. The CDR3 nucleotides are TGTGCCAGCAGCGGCTTGCGGGCTAGCGGGAGGCGAACCGAGCAGTACTTC.

This clonotype was picked up many times. The chain has TRBV5-1 and TRBJ1-2, with 10 bases that match TRBD1. The CDR3 length is 15 residues. V lost 2 bases, J lost 0 bases, and 1 base stayed unmatched. Germline values: CDR1 SGHRS, CDR2 YFSETQ. The CDR3 protein is CASSFGQGANYGYTF. In nucleotides, the CDR3 is TGCGCCAGCAGCTTTGGACAGGGGGCTAACTATGGCTACACCTTC.

To note about this clonotype: A much larger clone differs from this one at a single base, so this may be a read error. V and J are TRBV28 and TRBJ2-7; D may be TRBD1 (6 bases). Germline V lookup: CDR1 MDHEN, CDR2 SYDVKM. This CDR3 spans 14 amino acids. With 3 bases removed from V and 3 bases from J, the gap between germline ends came to 12 bases. The DNA for the CDR3 is TGTGCCAGCAGTTTCACGACAGGTATCTACGAGCAGTACTTC. Translating gives CASSFTTGIYEQYF.

A note on this clonotype: One base away lies a much larger clone, so this may be a sequencing read error. The V call is TRBV7-8, the J call TRBJ2-1; D is unclear. The germline CDR1 and CDR2 sequences are SGHVS and FQNEAQ. Trimming cost V 0 bases and J 9 bases, with 12 bases left between them. This CDR3 has 14 amino acids. CDR3 in amino acids: CASSLAGPAGEQFF. CDR3 DNA sequence: TGTGCCAGCAGCTTAGCCGGACCAGCCGGTGAGCAGTTCTTC.

At least ten counts were recorded for this clonotype. Germline and junction disagree at one end, which may indicate a read error. The genes are TRBV7-3 and TRBJ2-2, with D possibly called TRBD1 or TRBD2 (5 bases each). Germline CDR1 SGHTA, CDR2 FQGTGA. The CDR3 has 16 amino acids. CDR3: CASSITGPLNTGELFF. The CDR3 nucleotides are TGTGCCAGCAGCATAACGGGACCCCTCAACACCGGGGAGCTGTTTTTT. The variable domain in full, with the rest retrieved from reference TRBV7-3 and TRBJ2-2, is GAGVSQTPSNKVTEKGKYVELRCDPISGHTALYWYRQSLGQGPEFLIYFQGTGAADDSGLPNDRFFAVRPEGSVSTLKIQRTERGDSAVYLCASSITGPLNTGELFFGEGSRLTVL.

This clonotype was recorded at least ten times. The chain uses TRBV15 and TRBJ2-7, with D perhaps matching TRBD1 (8 bases). V was pared by 1 base and J by 6 bases, with 13 bases between. The CDR3 covers 14 residues. Looked up from germline, CDR1 is LNHNV and CDR2 is YYDKDF (reference sequence). The DNA for the CDR3 is TGTGCCACCAGCAGAGCGAACAGGGGGGGCGAGCAGTACTTC. Translated: CATSRANRGGEQYF.

As to this clonotype: A much larger clonotype is one base distant, so this may be a read error. This chain connects TRBV6-4 to TRBJ2-1; a weak D match, TRBD2 (5 bases). Germline assignment: CDR1 MRHNA and CDR2 SNTAGT. V lost 4 bases and J lost 1, with 11 bases in between. This CDR3 is 15 amino acids long. The CDR3 nucleotides are TGTGCCAGCAGTGCGGGGAGCACATCCTACAATGAGCAGTTCTTC. Encoded protein: CASSAGSTSYNEQFF.

At least ten counts were recorded for this clonotype. J is TRBJ2-2 and V is TRBV5-6; D is unclear. Trimming stripped 1 base from V and 8 bases from J, with 6 bases between. This CDR3 has 12 residues. The V gene's germline CDR1 is SGHDT and CDR2 YYEEEE. For the CDR3, the DNA is TGTGCCAGCAGCTTGCCCCGAGGGGAGCTGTTTTTT. This gives the protein CASSLPRGELFF.

The V gene is TRBV7-2, the J gene TRBJ2-2, with 8 bases aligning to TRBD2. Germline CDR1 is SGHTA and CDR2 is FQGNSA. The CDR3 loop spans 15 amino acids. V trimming: 5 bases; J trimming: 1 base; junction bases outside the gene matches: 3. This chain's CDR3 is CASSPGTRNTGELFF. In DNA, the CDR3 is TGTGCCAGCAGCCCAGGGACTAGGAACACCGGGGAGCTGTTTTTT.

This clonotype has a count of ten or more. The chain employs TRBV12-3 or TRBV12-4 and TRBJ1-4; maybe TRBD1 (6 bases). The CDR3 has 14 residues. The ends were cut back, 1 base at V and 8 bases at J, with 11 bases in the middle. The CDR3 sequence is CASSLVQGKEKLFF. The CDR3 bases are TGTGCCAGCAGTTTAGTCCAGGGGAAGGAAAAACTGTTTTTT.

This clonotype has ten or more counts. The chain combines TRBV6-1 with TRBJ2-5; 11 positions match TRBD2. This CDR3 is 17 amino acids long. Per germline, CDR1 MNHNS and CDR2 SASEGT. With V trimmed by 5 bases and J by 2 bases, 10 bases remained unmatched. CDR3 coding DNA: TGTGCCAGCAGTCCCTCCCTTAGCGGGAGGGGGCAAGAGACCCAGTACTTC. It encodes CASSPSLSGRGQETQYF.

To note about this clonotype: This may stem from a read error, because a much larger clone lies one nucleotide away. This chain joins TRBV6-2 or TRBV6-3 and TRBJ2-3; no clear D gene. Germline V gene data show CDR1 as MNHEY and CDR2 as SVGEGT. This CDR3 has 12 residues. In DNA, the CDR3 is TGTGCCACCCTAAGCTCCACAGATATGCAGTATTTT. Residues: CATLSSTDMQYF.

This clonotype was seen ten or more times. The genes are TRBV7-2 and TRBJ1-2; D unclear. In germline, CDR1 is SGHTA, CDR2 FQGNSA. The CDR3 contains 14 residues. Trimming pared 0 bases from V and 0 bases from J, leaving 5 bases between. CDR3 coding DNA: TGTGCCAGCAGCTTAGCCTATGCTAACTATGGCTACACCTTC. Encoded protein: CASSLAYANYGYTF.

At least ten counts were recorded for this clonotype. The chain carries TRBV29-1 and TRBJ1-1, with 8 bases fitting TRBD1. The germline gives CDR1 SQVTM, CDR2 ANQGSEA. The junction had 3 bases not matched to a gene; V was cut back by 8 bases and J by 1 base. This CDR3 comprises 12 residues. CDR3 amino acids: CSLDRGNTEAFF. The CDR3 DNA reads TGCAGCTTAGACAGGGGGAACACTGAAGCTTTCTTT.

The V call is TRBV18, the J call TRBJ2-3, with TRBD2 identical over 7 bases. Per germline, CDR1 KGHSH and CDR2 LQKENI. The CDR3 covers 16 residues. Trimming cost V 3 bases and J 2 bases; bases outside gene matches: 8. CDR3 nucleotides: TGTGCCAGCTCACCTACTCCCGGGACTATCACAGATACGCAGTATTTT. It is translated as CASSPTPGTITDTQYF.

The chain combines TRBV28 with TRBJ2-1; 9 bases agree with TRBD1. Trimming removed 5 bases from V and 8 bases from J; junction bases left unmatched: 7. There are 14 residues in the CDR3. Germline V gene lookup returns CDR1 MDHEN and CDR2 SYDVKM. The chain's CDR3 is CASSPGTGIDEQFF. CDR3 DNA: TGTGCCAGCAGTCCCGGGACAGGGATCGATGAGCAGTTCTTC.